This T cell receptor (beta chain) was sequenced during a study of shared clonotypes between healthy human individuals (TCRdb year 2020). General notes on the study: The cohort included three men and a couple of women between 18 and 49 years of age. The study deeply sequenced blood TCR repertoires of about 5 healthy adults to estimate repertoire size and the extent of clonotype sharing between individuals. Libraries were prepared and TCR repertoires were sequenced by different laboratories using diverse techniques, in order to increase sequencing depth and limit assay-specific biases. Per donor, leukapheresis produced somewhere between about 0.9 and 10 billion PBMCs. Summary of the overall study and its limitations: Sampling was restricted to blood, and TCR repertoires in tissue are likely to differ from TCR repertoires in blood. Pairwise subsampling indicated that sequencing depth was expected to affect the degree of clonotype sharing among donors. The genetic and exposure-history diversity represented was limited by the small number of donors.

Healthy HIV-negative adults with no recently reported acute infections or vaccinations were included as donors. All donors were Caucasian adults living in Nashville, Tennessee, USA. In the unsorted samples, 87 million or so PBMCs were counted, and genomic DNA was extracted using the QIAamp DNA Blood Mini kit. Blood was collected by leukapheresis, and PBMCs were isolated by Ficoll-Histopaque density gradient centrifugation and then cryopreserved in liquid nitrogen vapor phase. The CDR3 runs 16 residues from the cysteine to the phenylalanine. The kept DNA is CDR3 alone, 48 bases in frame from the first base. V is trimmed back by 2 bases and J by 0 bases, and the junction contains 4 bases that no gene match accounts for. The germline V gene (reference sequence) gives CDR1 as MNHNY and CDR2 as SVGAGI. Comment on this clone: It lacks a known antigen. The sample holds no much larger clone one base away, and base qualities are not on file.

Using the deep immunoSEQ assay, multiplex PCR amplified TCR CDR3 regions from genomic DNA. Extracted genomic DNA from each cell subset was spread evenly across all wells of several immunoSEQ 96-well plates, with each plate serving as a replicate. For unsorted PBMC, roughly 300 ng of genomic DNA, equivalent to about 30,000 T cell genomes, went into each replicate PCR. Ten immunoSEQ deep assay plates were used to sequence the unsorted PBMC genomic DNA. Purified libraries were measured with a Qubit 3.0 fluorometer, size-checked on a Bioanalyzer 2100, and measured again with the KAPA Library Quantification kit. Each immunoSEQ 96-well plate was sequenced on its own single-read 150-cycle Illumina NextSeq 550 flow cell. Regarding the original processing steps: Because the immunoSEQ output held only junctional sequences and lacked quality scores, the filtering could not match the filtering applied to full-length reads. Sequences were annotated with PyIR, a Python wrapper for IgBLAST v1.9, and V/J genes and CDR3 were assigned using IMGT germline references. Reads were removed for weak V/J assignments (E-value above 1e-6), missing CDR3, stop codons, out-of-frame junctions, or ambiguous translated residues. V3J clonotypes were defined as sequences sharing the same inferred V gene, J gene, and CDR3 amino acid sequence. Percentage overlap between repertoires was calculated by dividing the number of shared unique clonotypes by the size of the smaller repertoire. RTK rarefaction, the Chao1 estimator, and Recon v2.1 estimates of unobserved clonotypes were used to assess repertoire richness. Held by TCRdb, this immuneACCESS table contains in-frame sequences only and omits some clones. Under half of the omission traces to an unresolved V gene where checked; the cause of the rest is unknown. The DNA was the basis for D and trimming; V, J and clone size are from that table. Counted in this sample were around 530,000 clones; around three quarters of them appeared once. In total, the top ten clones hold about 11% of the sample.

This receptor was taken from a woman aged 35 to 49 in good health. Some clones in this sample may be carry-over from other donors' samples. This sequence uses TRBV6-6 and TRBJ2-1, with 7 bases aligning to TRBD2. The source material was PBMCs. In nucleotides, the sequence is TGTGCCAGCAGTTACGAGGGACTACACTCCTACAATGAGCAGTTCTTC. This encodes CASSYEGLHSYNEQFF.